A single T cell receptor beta chain is shown here with its context. The data stem from a study of shared clonotypes between healthy human individuals. Study background: Three plates each covered CD4 naive and memory; CD8 naive two, CD8 memory one.

The table came from immunoSEQ multiplex PCR; TCRdb's copy has only in-frame clones and leaves some out. The sample consists of roughly 2.2 million clones, 80% to 95% of them appearing once. This CDR3 has 14 amino acids. V dropped 1 base and J dropped 4 bases, with 11 bases sitting between them. CDR1 is LNHDA and CDR2 is SQIVND in the germline V gene (reference sequence). Within Nashville, Tennessee resided all donors, each a Caucasian adult. The investigators split CD4+ cells into a CD45RA+ naive subset and a CD45RA-negative memory subset. The source material was naive CD4+ T cells from PBMCs. The subset denotes: CD45RA+ positively selected. This sequence joins TRBV19 and TRBJ2-7; a weak D match, TRBD2 (6 bases). The TCR was taken from a man younger than 30 in good health. Some clones in this sample may be carry-over from other donors' samples. The CDR3 DNA follows: TGTGCCAGTAGTATAGTGGAGGGGCCATACGAGCAGTACTTC. It yields the protein CASSIVEGPYEQYF.